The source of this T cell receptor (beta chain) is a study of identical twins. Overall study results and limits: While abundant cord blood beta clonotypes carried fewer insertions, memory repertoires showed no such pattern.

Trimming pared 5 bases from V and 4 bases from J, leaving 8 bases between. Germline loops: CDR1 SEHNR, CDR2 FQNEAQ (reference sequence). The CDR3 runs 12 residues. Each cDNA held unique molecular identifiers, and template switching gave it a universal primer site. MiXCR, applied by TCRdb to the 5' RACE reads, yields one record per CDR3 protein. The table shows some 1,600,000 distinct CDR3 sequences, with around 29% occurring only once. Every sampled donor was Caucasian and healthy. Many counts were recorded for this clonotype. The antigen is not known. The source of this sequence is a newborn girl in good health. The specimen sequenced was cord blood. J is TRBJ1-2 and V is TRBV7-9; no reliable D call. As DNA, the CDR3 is TGTGCCAGCAGCCGCGCTGGCTATGGCTACACCTTC. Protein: CASSRAGYGYTF.